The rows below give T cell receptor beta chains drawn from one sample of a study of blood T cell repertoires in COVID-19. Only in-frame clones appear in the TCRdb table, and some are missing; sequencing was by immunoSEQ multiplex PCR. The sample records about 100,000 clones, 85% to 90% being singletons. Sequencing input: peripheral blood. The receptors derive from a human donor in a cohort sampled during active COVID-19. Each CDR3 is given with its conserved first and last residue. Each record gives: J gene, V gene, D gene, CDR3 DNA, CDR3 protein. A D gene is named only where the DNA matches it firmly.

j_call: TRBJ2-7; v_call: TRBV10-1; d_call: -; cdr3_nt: TGCGCCAGCATCGGGATGCCCTCCTACGAGCAGTACTTC; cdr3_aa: CASIGMPSYEQYF
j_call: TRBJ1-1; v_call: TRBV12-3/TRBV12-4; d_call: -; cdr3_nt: TGTGCCAGCAGCCCACAAGTGAGGACTGAAGCTTTCTTT; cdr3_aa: CASSPQVRTEAFF
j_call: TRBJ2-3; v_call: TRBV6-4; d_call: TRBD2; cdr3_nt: TGTGCCAGCAGTGACCAAGCGGGAGGGCCCCCAGATACGCAGTATTTT; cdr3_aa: CASSDQAGGPPDTQYF
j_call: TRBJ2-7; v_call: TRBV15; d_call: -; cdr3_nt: TGTGCCACCAGCGGAATCATCAGGGGATTGCCCTACGAGCAGTACTTC; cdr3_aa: CATSGIIRGLPYEQYF
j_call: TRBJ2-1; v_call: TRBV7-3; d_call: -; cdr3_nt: TGTGCCAGCAGCTTAACCCATACGACTAGGAATGAGCAGTTCTTC; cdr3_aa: CASSLTHTTRNEQFF
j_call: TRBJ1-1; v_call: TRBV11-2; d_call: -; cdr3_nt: TGTGCCAGCAGCTTATTGGACAGGAACACTGAAGCTTTCTTT; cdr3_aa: CASSLLDRNTEAFF
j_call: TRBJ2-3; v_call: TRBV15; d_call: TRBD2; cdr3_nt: TGTGCCACCAGCAGCTACCGCGGTGGACTAGCCACAGATACGCAGTATTTT; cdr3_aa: CATSSYRGGLATDTQYF
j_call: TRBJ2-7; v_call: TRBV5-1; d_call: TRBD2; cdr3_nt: TGCGCCAGCAGCTGGGGGACTAGCGGGAGTTACGAGCAGTACTTC; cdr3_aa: CASSWGTSGSYEQYF
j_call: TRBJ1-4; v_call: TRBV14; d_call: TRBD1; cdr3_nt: TGTGCCAGCAGCCTCGGGACAGGGTTGGTGCGTGAAAAACTGTTTTTT; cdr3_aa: CASSLGTGLVREKLFF
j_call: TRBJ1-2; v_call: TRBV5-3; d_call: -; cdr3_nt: TGTGCCAGAAGCTTGTTCAGGGCAGGTGAGTTAGGCTACACCTTC; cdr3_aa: CARSLFRAGELGYTF